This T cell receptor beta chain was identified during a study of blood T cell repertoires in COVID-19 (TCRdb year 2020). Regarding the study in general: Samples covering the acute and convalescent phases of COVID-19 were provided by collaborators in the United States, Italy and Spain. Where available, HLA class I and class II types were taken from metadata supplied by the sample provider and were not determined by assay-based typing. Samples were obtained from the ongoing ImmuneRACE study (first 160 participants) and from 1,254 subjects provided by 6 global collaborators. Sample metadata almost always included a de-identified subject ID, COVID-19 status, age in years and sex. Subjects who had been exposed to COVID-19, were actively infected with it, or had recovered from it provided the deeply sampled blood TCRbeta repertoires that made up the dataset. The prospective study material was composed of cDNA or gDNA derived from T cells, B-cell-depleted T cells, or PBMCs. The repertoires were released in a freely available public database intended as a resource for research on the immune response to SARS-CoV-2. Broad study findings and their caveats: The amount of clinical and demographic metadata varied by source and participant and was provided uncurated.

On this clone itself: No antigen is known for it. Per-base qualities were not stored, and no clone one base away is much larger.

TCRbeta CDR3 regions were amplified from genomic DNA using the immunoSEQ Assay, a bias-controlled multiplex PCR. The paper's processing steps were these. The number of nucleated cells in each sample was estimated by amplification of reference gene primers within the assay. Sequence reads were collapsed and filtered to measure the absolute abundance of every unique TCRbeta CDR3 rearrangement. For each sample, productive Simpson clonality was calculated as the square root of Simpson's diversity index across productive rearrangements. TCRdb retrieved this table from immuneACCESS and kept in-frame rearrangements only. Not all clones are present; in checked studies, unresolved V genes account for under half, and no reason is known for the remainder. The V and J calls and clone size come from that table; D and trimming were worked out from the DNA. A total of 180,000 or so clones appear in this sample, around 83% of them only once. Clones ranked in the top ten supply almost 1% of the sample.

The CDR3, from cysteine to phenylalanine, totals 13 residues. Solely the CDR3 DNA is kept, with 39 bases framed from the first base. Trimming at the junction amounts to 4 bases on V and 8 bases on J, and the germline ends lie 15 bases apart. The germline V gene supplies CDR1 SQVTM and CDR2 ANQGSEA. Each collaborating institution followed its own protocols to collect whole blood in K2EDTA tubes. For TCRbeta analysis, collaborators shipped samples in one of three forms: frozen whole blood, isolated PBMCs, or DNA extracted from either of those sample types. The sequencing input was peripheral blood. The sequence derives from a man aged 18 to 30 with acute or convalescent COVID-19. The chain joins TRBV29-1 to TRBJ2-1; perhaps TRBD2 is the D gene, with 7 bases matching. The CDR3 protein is CSVVRGGPDEQFF. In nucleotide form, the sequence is TGCAGCGTTGTGAGGGGGGGCCCCGATGAGCAGTTCTTC.